This T cell receptor beta chain was documented in a study of shared clonotypes between healthy human individuals. In the study overall: Three plates were used per donor for CD4 naive, three for CD4 memory, two for CD8 naive and one for CD8 memory.

General observations from the study: Sampling covered blood only; tissue repertoires likely differ. Among non-shared clonotypes, generation probabilities were lower than among those shared by all four donors. The donor pool, a small one, limited the genetic and exposure-history diversity represented.

The protocol was immunoSEQ multiplex PCR, while the TCRdb copy is restricted to in-frame clones and leaves out a portion. Of over a million clones in the sample, about 76% were seen once. Germline CDR1 is SEHNR and CDR2 is FQNEAQ (reference sequence). V gave up 3 bases and J gave up 2 bases; unmatched junction bases: 7. The CDR3 covers 17 residues. On this clone: Its target is not known.

The specimen sequenced was memory CD4+ T cells sorted from blood. Stated subset: CD45RA-negative fraction. This chain joins TRBV7-9 and TRBJ1-4, with 9 bases fitting TRBD1. This receptor was obtained from a man aged 18 to 29 in good health. Written as DNA, the CDR3 is TGTGCCAGCAGCTTCCGGGACAGGGCTACGACTAATGAAAAACTGTTTTTT. Protein: CASSFRDRATTNEKLFF.